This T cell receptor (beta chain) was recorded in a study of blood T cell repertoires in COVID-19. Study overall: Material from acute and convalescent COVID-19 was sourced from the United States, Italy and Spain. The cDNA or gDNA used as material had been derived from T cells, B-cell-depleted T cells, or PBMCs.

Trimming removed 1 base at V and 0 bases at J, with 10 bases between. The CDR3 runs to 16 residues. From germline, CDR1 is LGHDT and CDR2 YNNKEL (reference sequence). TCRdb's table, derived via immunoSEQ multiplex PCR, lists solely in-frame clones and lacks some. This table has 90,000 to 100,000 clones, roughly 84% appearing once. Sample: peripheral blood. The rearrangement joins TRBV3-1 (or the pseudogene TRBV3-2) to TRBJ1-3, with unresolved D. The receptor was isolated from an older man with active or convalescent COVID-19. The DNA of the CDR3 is TGTGCCAGCAGCCAAGGTGGGAGAATCTCTGGAAACACCATATATTTT. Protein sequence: CASSQGGRISGNTIYF.